This TCR beta chain emerged from a study of T-cell memory formation after mild COVID-19. Each CDR3 protein is one row after TCRdb ran MiXCR on the 5' RACE reads. In the table there are just over 300,000 distinct CDR3 sequences, roughly 19% of which are singletons. The CDR3 runs to 20 residues. Germline values: CDR1 MGHRA, CDR2 YSYEKL. The V and J ends lost 2 bases and 3 bases respectively, with 28 bases between them. Overall study findings and caveats: Memory sampled before infection contained some responding clones, suggesting cross-reactive memory joined.

In this sample, this clonotype turned up a few times. The target antigen is unknown. Sequencing was carried out using PBMCs or a T cell subset sorted from them (not recorded which). The TCR originated in a man between 18 and 35 years old who had mild COVID-19 (a few samples of this study predate the infection). Cell type and time point are not known. The V gene is TRBV4-1, the J gene TRBJ1-1; D call uncertain. The CDR3 here is CASSQWGNGGIAPVDTEAFF. CDR3 bases: TGCGCCAGCAGCCAATGGGGAAATGGTGGAATCGCCCCGGTCGACACTGAAGCTTTCTTT.